One sample yielded the 14 T cell receptor beta chains listed below, sequenced in a study of response to subunit inactivated influenza vaccine. TCRdb reprocessed the RT-PCR reads with MiXCR, giving one entry per CDR3 protein. Of about 480,000 distinct CDR3 sequences in the sample, 10% to 15% were seen once. Sequenced material: PBMCs from blood, taken 40 to 50 days after vaccination. The receptors stem from a man aged 45 to 65 who received an inactivated influenza vaccine.

The sample holds many counts of this clonotype. The V gene is TRBV12-3 or TRBV12-4, the J gene TRBJ1-3, with a tentative D call TRBD1 (5 bases). The CDR3 is 16 residues long. The V end was cut by 5 bases, the J end by 1 base, with 15 bases between. CDR3 region: CASSRGQTDSGNTIYF. In DNA, the CDR3 is TGTGCCAGCAGTCGAGGACAAACAGATTCTGGAAACACCATATATTTT.

This clonotype has a handful of counts. This chain links TRBV20-1 with TRBJ2-5; 7 bases are a match to TRBD1. Germline values: CDR1 DFQATT, CDR2 SNEGSKA (reference sequence). V trimming: 6 bases; J trimming: 3 bases; junction bases outside the gene matches: 7. This CDR3 contains 13 residues. The CDR3 DNA reads TGCAGTGCGGGAGAAGGGACAGAAGAGACCCAGTACTTC. Translating it yields CSAGEGTEETQYF.

J is TRBJ2-1 and V is TRBV6-2 or TRBV6-3; D gene uncertain. The CDR3 runs 13 residues. Trimming removed 6 bases at V and 9 bases at J, with 15 bases between. The germline V gene encodes CDR1 MNHEY and CDR2 SVGEGT. As DNA, the CDR3 is TGTGCCAGCAGACAAACGGACCGGAGTGAGCAGTTCTTC. Translation: CASRQTDRSEQFF.

The chain couples TRBV6-2 or TRBV6-3 to TRBJ2-2; D is ambiguous. Per germline, CDR1 MNHEY and CDR2 SVGEGT. Trimming cost V 6 bases and J 5 bases, with 13 bases left between them. The CDR3 runs to 14 residues. CDR3 protein: CASSQPPLTGELFF. The CDR3 DNA reads as TGTGCCAGCAGCCAGCCCCCCCTTACCGGGGAGCTGTTTTTT.

This clonotype was seen only a few times. The V call is TRBV12-3 or TRBV12-4, the J call TRBJ2-1; 8 bases align to TRBD2. V trimming: 5 bases; J trimming: 9 bases; junction bases outside the gene matches: 18. The CDR3 consists of 17 residues. CDR3 residues: CASSHFPIYGRGVEQFF. CDR3 DNA: TGTGCCAGCAGTCACTTCCCCATTTATGGGCGGGGGGTTGAGCAGTTCTTC.

This clonotype showed up many times. V and J are TRBV20-1 and TRBJ2-3, with no clear D. From germline, CDR1 is DFQATT and CDR2 SNEGSKA (reference sequence). V lost 3 bases to trimming and J lost 6 bases, with 16 bases between them. There are 14 residues in the CDR3. The CDR3 spells CSASSASHRDTQYF. The CDR3 coding sequence is TGCAGTGCTAGTTCTGCTAGTCACCGCGATACGCAGTATTTT.

V usage is TRBV6-2 or TRBV6-3 and J usage is TRBJ2-3, with D hard to call. The CDR3 is made up of 16 amino acids. V was clipped by 2 bases and J by 0 bases, with 12 bases between them. Germline lookup yields CDR1 MNHEY and CDR2 SVGEGT. The CDR3 nucleotides are TGTGCCAGCAGTTACGGCCCAGAAACTAGCACAGATACGCAGTATTTT. Translated: CASSYGPETSTDTQYF.

The sample holds a few counts of this clonotype. The J gene is TRBJ2-5, the V gene TRBV2; 13 nucleotides align to TRBD2. The V segment lost 8 bases and the J segment 7 bases; nucleotides outside the gene matches: 4. The germline CDR1 and CDR2 sequences are SNHLY and FYNNEI. CDR3 length equals 13 residues. The CDR3 spells CASGTSGVSTQYF. Written as DNA, the CDR3 is TGTGCCAGCGGGACTAGCGGGGTTTCGACCCAGTACTTC.

This clonotype was observed a few times. The genes are TRBV6-1 and TRBJ2-7, with a weak D call TRBD1 (6 bases). Germline V gene data show CDR1 as MNHNS and CDR2 as SASEGT. V lost 6 bases and J lost 4, with 16 bases in between. The CDR3 loop spans 14 amino acids. The CDR3: CASSQDSRPYEQYF. The CDR3 bases are TGTGCCAGCAGCCAGGACAGTCGGCCATACGAGCAGTACTTC.

This chain links TRBV20-1 with TRBJ2-7; D is unclear. The CDR3 runs to 14 residues. V gave up 3 bases and J gave up 5 bases, with 17 bases separating them. Germline lookup yields CDR1 DFQATT and CDR2 SNEGSKA (reference sequence). CDR3 sequence reads: CSASAPFRSDEQYF. CDR3 sequence (DNA): TGCAGTGCTAGTGCCCCCTTTAGAAGCGACGAGCAGTACTTC.

This clonotype was counted only a few times. The rearrangement joins TRBV24-1 to TRBJ2-3; D is undetermined. V lost 1 base, J lost 0 bases, and 7 bases lay in between. This CDR3 is 15 amino acids long. CDR1 is KGHDR, CDR2 SFDVKD, per germline. The CDR3 region is CATSDFRGSTDTQYF. The CDR3 coding sequence is TGTGCCACCAGTGATTTTCGTGGGAGCACAGATACGCAGTATTTT.

This chain connects TRBV4-1 to TRBJ2-7; D might be TRBD2 (5 bases). V was shortened by 1 base and J by 3 bases, with 10 bases between the two germline ends. This CDR3 has 14 residues. The germline V gene has CDR1 MGHRA and CDR2 YSYEKL. CDR3 loop: CASSQGEGIYEQYF. The CDR3 nucleotides read TGCGCCAGCAGCCAAGGTGAGGGCATCTACGAGCAGTACTTC.

This clonotype came up many times. This sequence joins TRBV5-1 and TRBJ2-7; 14 nucleotides line up with TRBD2. The CDR3 is 16 residues long. J gave up 2 bases and V 4 bases, and 5 bases lay outside the gene matches. Germline V lookup: CDR1 SGHRS, CDR2 YFSETQ. The CDR3 spells CASSIGLAGGTYEQYF. In DNA form, the CDR3 reads TGCGCCAGCAGCATCGGACTAGCGGGAGGCACCTACGAGCAGTACTTC.

The sample holds many counts of this clonotype. V gene TRBV20-1 combines with J gene TRBJ2-3; 11 nucleotides align to TRBD2. Germline CDR1 DFQATT, CDR2 SNEGSKA (reference sequence). V shed 6 bases and J 4 bases; nucleotides not matched to a gene: 9. CDR3 length: 15 amino acids. Here the CDR3 DNA reads TGCAGTGCCCAAATGACTAGCGGGATTTCAGATACGCAGTATTTT. Its translation: CSAQMTSGISDTQYF.